The 29 T cell receptor beta chains presented below share a single source sample, sequenced in a study of T-cell reconstitution after alpha-beta-depleted transplantation in children. Unique molecular identifiers were built into the TCRbeta library. One entry per CDR3 protein, called by TCRdb with MiXCR from the PCR reads. The sample holds about 610,000 distinct CDR3 sequences, roughly a tenth seen once. Sequencing used PBMCs from the stem cell graft donor, obtained from the stem cell graft. Source of these receptors: a human donor who donated a stem cell graft to a child with acute myeloid leukemia.

The chain combines TRBV20-1 with TRBJ1-1; D perhaps matches TRBD1 (6 bases). From germline, CDR1 is DFQATT and CDR2 SNEGSKA (reference sequence). CDR3 size: 11 residues. Trimming removed 5 bases at V and 8 bases at J, with 12 bases between. CDR3 in amino acids: CSARSGAEAFF. CDR3 nucleotides: TGCAGTGCTCGGTCGGGGGCAGAAGCTTTCTTT.

The sample holds a few counts of this clonotype. The V and J genes are TRBV30 and TRBJ2-3; 8 bases fit TRBD2. Per the germline V gene, CDR1 is GTSNPN and CDR2 is SVGIG (reference sequence). The CDR3 spans 14 residues. V shed 5 bases, J shed 5 bases, and the junction held 9 bases outside the gene matches. As DNA, the CDR3 is TGTGCCTGGGAAGCGGGAGTGTTGGGAGATACGCAGTATTTT. Translation gives CAWEAGVLGDTQYF. Filled out from reference TRBV30 and TRBJ2-3, the complete variable domain reads SQTIHQWPATLVQPVGSPLSLECTVEGTSNPNLYWYRQAAGRGLQLLFYSVGIGQISSEVPQNLSASRPQDRQFILSSKKLLLSDSGFYLCAWEAGVLGDTQYFGPGTRLTVL.

The V and J genes are TRBV9 and TRBJ2-1; 8 bases match TRBD1. V lost 0 bases and J lost 9; bases outside the gene matches: 11. The CDR3 covers 16 residues. The germline V gene encodes CDR1 SGDLS and CDR2 YYNGEE. CDR3 coding DNA: TGTGCCAGCAGCGTAGCTTTAGGACAGGGACTTGGTGAGCAGTTCTTC. This translates into CASSVALGQGLGEQFF.

The chain combines TRBV4-2 with TRBJ2-1; 12 bases agree with TRBD2. With 8 bases clipped from V and 4 bases from J, the junction kept 6 bases outside the gene matches. Per the germline V gene, CDR1 is LGHNA and CDR2 is YNFKEQ. CDR3 length: 15 residues. The CDR3 nucleotides read TGTGCCAGCCTGGACCTAGCGGGAGGGTACAATGAGCAGTTCTTC. Translation gives CASLDLAGGYNEQFF.

The chain joins TRBV24-1 to TRBJ1-1; 10 nucleotides line up with TRBD1. J was trimmed by 6 bases and V by 8 bases; bases with no gene match: 5. The CDR3 is 13 amino acids. Germline CDR1 KGHDR, CDR2 SFDVKD. The CDR3 spells CATTGQGKAEAFF. DNA of the CDR3: TGTGCCACCACGGGACAGGGGAAGGCTGAAGCTTTCTTT.

This chain links TRBV29-1 with TRBJ1-1; 8 bases line up with TRBD1. This CDR3 is built from 14 residues. Losses at the gene ends were 3 bases for V and 6 bases for J; bases not matched to a gene: 9. CDR1 and CDR2 (germline): SQVTM, ANQGSEA. CDR3 sequence reads: CSVEIQGALAEAFF. The DNA of the CDR3 is TGCAGCGTTGAGATTCAGGGGGCTCTAGCTGAAGCTTTCTTT.

The V and J genes are TRBV12-3 or TRBV12-4 and TRBJ2-7, with no clear D. CDR3 length equals 14 residues. Trimming removed 8 bases at V and 0 bases at J, with 14 bases between. The CDR3 nucleotides read TGTGCCAGCCGATCCGGGTCGAGCTCCTACGAGCAGTACTTC. Translating gives CASRSGSSSYEQYF.

The chain is built from TRBV7-2 and TRBJ2-1, with D maybe TRBD2 (6 bases). V was trimmed by 6 bases and J by 1 base, leaving 16 bases between them. Germline V gene sequence: CDR1 SGHTA, CDR2 FQGNSA. The CDR3 length is 16 residues. For the CDR3, the DNA is TGTGCCAGCAGTGCCGGAGGGGTGAAATCCTACAATGAGCAGTTCTTC. This sequence encodes CASSAGGVKSYNEQFF.

This chain joins TRBV28 and TRBJ1-1, with unresolved D. Germline V CDR1 and CDR2: MDHEN, SYDVKM. V was clipped by 6 bases and J by 5 bases, with 10 bases between them. The CDR3 length is 12 residues. The CDR3 region is CASRIISTEAFF. The CDR3 DNA is TGTGCCAGCAGGATTATTAGTACTGAAGCTTTCTTT.

This clonotype was found many times. This chain connects TRBV5-1 to TRBJ2-7, with TRBD2 identical over 10 bases. The germline V gene has CDR1 SGHRS and CDR2 YFSETQ. The CDR3 totals 17 residues. Trimming took 0 bases from V and 2 from J; bases not matched to a gene: 8. The CDR3 region is CASSLVASGSLTYEQYF. DNA for the CDR3: TGCGCCAGCAGCTTGGTGGCTAGCGGGAGCCTGACCTACGAGCAGTACTTC.

The chain joins TRBV9 to TRBJ2-1; 10 bases line up with TRBD2. CDR1 is SGDLS and CDR2 is YYNGEE in the germline V gene. The length of the CDR3 is 14 residues. After removal of 1 base from V and 7 bases from J, the junction contained 2 bases not matched to a gene. The CDR3 DNA sequence: TGTGCCAGCAGCGTAAGCGGGAGGGTTAATGAGCAGTTCTTC. It translates to CASSVSGRVNEQFF.

Many counts were recorded for this clonotype. V gene TRBV7-3 combines with J gene TRBJ2-1; D might be TRBD2 (5 bases). CDR1 and CDR2 (germline): SGHTA, FQGTGA. The CDR3 length is 20 residues. V lost 5 bases, J lost 0 bases, and 26 bases lay in between. CDR3 sequence (DNA): TGTGCCAGCAGCGCCCAACTAGGCAACTCCCTGCCTCCCTCCTACAATGAGCAGTTCTTC. As protein: CASSAQLGNSLPPSYNEQFF.

The chain's CDR3 is CASRSTGPLSKPQHF. The CDR3 DNA sequence: TGTGCCAGCAGGTCGACAGGGCCCCTCTCTAAGCCCCAGCATTTT. The chain carries TRBV6-1 and TRBJ1-5; TRBD1 matches 7 bases. The CDR3 is 15 amino acids. V lost 6 bases to trimming and J lost 8 bases; unmatched junction nucleotides: 13. The V gene's germline CDR1 is MNHNS and CDR2 SASEGT.

The chain carries TRBV24-1 and TRBJ2-4; tentative D call: TRBD2 (7 bases). The CDR3 loop spans 14 amino acids. V was pared by 9 bases and J by 4 bases, with 15 bases between. Looked up from germline, CDR1 is KGHDR and CDR2 is SFDVKD. The CDR3 coding sequence is TGTGCCACCGCTGGGGGGGCCACTAAAAACATTCAGTACTTC. Protein: CATAGGATKNIQYF.

On this clonotype itself: Lacking the conserved final phenylalanine or tryptophan, this CDR3 likely reflects a read error. The rearrangement links TRBV19 to TRBJ1-5; TRBD1 aligns across 12 bases. The junction had 4 bases not matched to a gene; V was cut back by 4 bases and J by 6 bases. Germline values: CDR1 LNHDA, CDR2 SQIVND (reference sequence). CDR3 size: 15 residues. This chain's CDR3 is CASSRGQGAFQPQHC. CDR3 bases: TGTGCCAGTAGTAGGGGACAGGGGGCGTTTCAGCCCCAGCATTGT.

Only a few counts were recorded for this clonotype. V is TRBV20-1 and J is TRBJ2-5; D not certain. This CDR3 has 14 residues. The germline V gene encodes CDR1 DFQATT and CDR2 SNEGSKA (reference sequence). V was trimmed by 0 bases and J by 2 bases, leaving 10 bases between them. The CDR3 DNA sequence: TGCAGTGCTAGAGATTGGGTAGGGCAAGAGACCCAGTACTTC. It is translated as CSARDWVGQETQYF.

This sequence joins TRBV12-3 or TRBV12-4 and TRBJ1-5; no firm D call. CDR3 length: 14 residues. Between the trimmed V and J ends, which lost 2 bases and 3 bases, there was a span of 8 bases. The DNA of the CDR3 is TGTGCCAGCAGTTTAAAGTCCGACAATCAGCCCCAGCATTTT. Protein sequence: CASSLKSDNQPQHF.

A few counts support this clonotype. V gene TRBV4-1 combines with J gene TRBJ2-7; 9 positions agree with TRBD1. Trimming cost V 1 base and J 4 bases; bases outside gene matches: 5. The CDR3 has 15 residues. Germline CDR1 is MGHRA and CDR2 is YSYEKL. This CDR3 reads CASSQVRDRAYEQYF. The CDR3 DNA reads TGCGCCAGCAGCCAAGTCCGGGACAGGGCATACGAGCAGTACTTC.

There are many counts of this clonotype. The CDR3 protein is CSASEGGNYEQYF. CDR3 nucleotide sequence: TGCAGTGCTAGTGAAGGGGGAAACTACGAGCAGTACTTC. The genes are TRBV20-1 and TRBJ2-7, with a tentative D call TRBD1 (6 bases). V lost 3 bases, J lost 3 bases, and 12 bases lay in between. Germline assignment: CDR1 DFQATT and CDR2 SNEGSKA (reference sequence). CDR3 size: 13 residues.

The rearrangement uses TRBV9 and TRBJ2-3; unclear D gene. The germline V and J ends were trimmed by 7 bases and 0 bases, with 9 bases remaining between them. The CDR3 is 13 amino acids. Looked up from germline, CDR1 is SGDLS and CDR2 is YYNGEE. CDR3 nucleotides: TGTGCCAGCGGCCCGGCAAGCACAGATACGCAGTATTTT. It is translated as CASGPASTDTQYF.

The table lists this clonotype with a few counts. V is TRBV10-3 and J is TRBJ2-7; TRBD2 matches at 12 bases. Germline CDR1 and CDR2: ENHRY and SYGVKD. The CDR3 is 15 amino acids. J was trimmed by 3 bases and V by 7 bases; bases with no gene match: 7. CDR3 sequence: CAITGGLAGLYEQYF. CDR3 nucleotides: TGTGCCATCACGGGCGGACTAGCGGGGCTCTACGAGCAGTACTTC.

This clonotype was detected a few times. The chain's CDR3 is CASSLGTSPSYEQYF. DNA of the CDR3: TGTGCCAGCAGCCTGGGGACCTCTCCCTCCTACGAGCAGTACTTC. The J gene is TRBJ2-7, the V gene TRBV7-9; either TRBD1 or TRBD2 may fit D (5 bases each). V gave up 5 bases and J gave up 0 bases, with 14 bases separating them. Germline loops: CDR1 SEHNR, CDR2 FQNEAQ (reference sequence). The CDR3 is 15 residues long.

There are many counts of this clonotype. The rearrangement links TRBV6-6 to TRBJ2-1, with D unresolved. V was cut by 10 bases and J by 4 bases, with 8 bases left in between. The germline V gene has CDR1 MNHNY and CDR2 SVGAGI (reference sequence). There are 11 residues in the CDR3. The CDR3 region has the DNA TGTGCCACCGCAGCTTACAATGAGCAGTTCTTC. It yields the protein CATAAYNEQFF.

This sequence joins TRBV7-2 and TRBJ2-1; possibly TRBD1 or TRBD2 for D (5 bases each). CDR1 and CDR2 (germline): SGHTA, FQGNSA. The CDR3 is made up of 11 amino acids. Trimming removed 6 bases from V and 11 bases from J, with 11 bases in between. CDR3 sequence (DNA): TGTGCCAGCAGTTTGGGACGCAAGCAGTTCTTC. Translation: CASSLGRKQFF.

This clonotype was detected only a few times. The chain recombines TRBV7-9 with TRBJ2-2; 12 nucleotides align to TRBD2. J gave up 6 bases and V 2 bases, and 10 bases lay outside the gene matches. Germline V gene sequence: CDR1 SEHNR, CDR2 FQNEAQ (reference sequence). CDR3 length: 18 residues. CDR3 sequence: CASSLRLAGGRIAGELFF. Written as DNA, the CDR3 is TGTGCCAGCAGCTTAAGGCTAGCGGGAGGGCGTATCGCCGGGGAGCTGTTTTTT.

J is TRBJ1-2 and V is TRBV6-5, with a weak D call TRBD1 (5 bases). This CDR3 region has 12 residues. V dropped 6 bases and J dropped 5 bases, with 10 bases sitting between them. Germline lookup yields CDR1 MNHEY and CDR2 SVGAGI. The chain's CDR3 is CASRDNYYGYTF. CDR3 DNA: TGTGCCAGCAGGGACAATTATTATGGCTACACCTTC.

This clonotype has just a few counts. The chain combines TRBV7-9 with TRBJ2-7; D unclear. Per germline, CDR1 SEHNR and CDR2 FQNEAQ (reference sequence). This CDR3 has 12 residues. V was pared by 1 base and J by 7 bases, with 8 bases between. Here the CDR3 reads CASSLVSEEQYF. CDR3 sequence (DNA): TGTGCCAGCAGCTTAGTAAGCGAAGAGCAGTACTTC.

The chain recombines TRBV30 with TRBJ2-5; D not certain. With 4 bases removed from V and 4 bases from J, the gap between germline ends came to 13 bases. Per germline, CDR1 GTSNPN and CDR2 SVGIG (reference sequence). The CDR3 spans 13 residues. CDR3 DNA sequence: TGTGCCTGGATCCAGACCGCTGCAGAGACCCAGTACTTC. This encodes CAWIQTAAETQYF.

V usage is TRBV9 and J usage is TRBJ1-1; D is possibly TRBD1 (6 bases). CDR3 length equals 17 residues. Trimming cost V 0 bases and J 3 bases, with 18 bases left between them. Germline V CDR1 and CDR2: SGDLS, YYNGEE. In nucleotides, the CDR3 is TGTGCCAGCAGCGTAGTAGGGGGGAAGGGGAAGGACACTGAAGCTTTCTTT. Its protein is CASSVVGGKGKDTEAFF.